These 27 T cell receptor beta chains share one sample of origin, sequenced in a study of cytomegalovirus exposure and HLA in healthy donors. The PCR used 60 Vbeta and 13 Jbeta primers. TCRdb keeps only in-frame clones here, not all; method: immunoSEQ multiplex PCR. The sample contains some 140,000 clones, 55% to 80% of which appear only once. The specimen sequenced was PBMCs. Receptor source: a woman in her forties in good health and CMV-seronegative.

The rearrangement joins TRBV6-5 to TRBJ2-5; 8 positions agree with TRBD2. V lost 4 bases to trimming and J lost 9 bases; unmatched junction nucleotides: 13. Germline V gene sequence: CDR1 MNHEY, CDR2 SVGAGI. The CDR3 has 15 residues. The CDR3 bases are TGTGCCAGCAGTTTTTCCTGGAGCGGGGGATGGGCCCAGTACTTC. Translating gives CASSFSWSGGWAQYF.

The rearrangement joins TRBV6-5 to TRBJ2-1; 7 nucleotides match TRBD1. Germline trimming cut 2 bases from V and 13 bases from J; bases unmatched to any gene: 11. This CDR3 contains 14 residues. CDR1 is MNHEY and CDR2 is SVGAGI in the germline V gene. DNA of the CDR3: TGTGCCAGCAGTTACCCGGGGTCGACAGGGAAACAGTTCTTC. It translates to CASSYPGSTGKQFF.

V and J are TRBV6-1 and TRBJ1-3; D not resolved. Germline loops: CDR1 MNHNS, CDR2 SASEGT. The V end was cut by 4 bases, the J end by 3 bases, with 16 bases between. The CDR3 is 16 residues long. As DNA, the CDR3 is TGTGCCAGCAGTGTAGGAGATCCCTGGAGTGGAAACACCATATATTTT. It encodes CASSVGDPWSGNTIYF.

CDR3 coding DNA: TGTGCCAGCAGCGTAGCGGGGGGGTATGATGAGCAGTTCTTC. It specifies CASSVAGGYDEQFF. The J gene is TRBJ2-1, the V gene TRBV9; TRBD2 aligns across 8 bases. Germline loops: CDR1 SGDLS, CDR2 YYNGEE. The CDR3 consists of 14 residues. V shed 0 bases and J 8 bases; nucleotides not matched to a gene: 4.

Details on this clone: Distinct nucleotide sequences in the sample also encode this CDR3. This rearrangement joins TRBV7-6 to TRBJ2-2; D call uncertain. Trimming took 4 bases from V and 5 from J, leaving 5 bases between them. CDR3 size: 12 residues. From germline, CDR1 is SGHVS and CDR2 FNYEAQ. Written as DNA, the CDR3 is TGTGCCAGCAGCTCCCTGACCGGGGAGCTGTTTTTT. The encoded protein is CASSSLTGELFF.

V and J are TRBV11-2 and TRBJ1-6; 9 bases match TRBD1. Germline-derived CDR1 and CDR2 are SGHAT and FQNNGV. V shed 4 bases, J shed 16 bases, and the junction held 14 bases outside the gene matches. The CDR3 length is 15 residues. The CDR3 spells CASSSTTGGRPTLHF. In DNA form, the CDR3 reads TGTGCCAGCAGCTCCACGACAGGGGGGAGGCCAACTCTCCACTTT.

V gene TRBV19 combines with J gene TRBJ1-3, with D perhaps matching TRBD1 (5 bases). The CDR3 runs to 14 residues. The germline gives CDR1 LNHDA, CDR2 SQIVND (reference sequence). V lost 7 bases and J 0 bases, leaving 10 bases between the germline ends. CDR3 coding DNA: TGTGCCAGTATGGAAGACAGCTCTGGAAACACCATATATTTT. It translates to CASMEDSSGNTIYF. The full variable domain, its missing parts supplied by reference TRBV19 and TRBJ1-3, is DGGITQSPKYLFRKEGQNVTLSCEQNLNHDAMYWYRQDPGQGLRLIYYSQIVNDFQKGDIAEGYSVSREKKESFPLTVTSAQKNPTAFYLCASMEDSSGNTIYFGEGSWLTVV.

This clone was seen a few times. V usage is TRBV6-1 and J usage is TRBJ1-6; 8 bases fit TRBD1. Germline V CDR1 and CDR2: MNHNS, SASEGT. This CDR3 is 14 amino acids long. V lost 4 bases to trimming and J lost 10 bases; unmatched junction nucleotides: 6. The CDR3 protein is CASSVQGDRSPLHF. The CDR3 nucleotides are TGTGCCAGCAGTGTACAGGGGGATCGCTCACCCCTCCACTTT.

CDR3 in amino acids: CASSLALSGGPNEQFF. CDR3 nucleotide sequence: TGCGCCAGCAGCTTGGCTCTTAGCGGGGGGCCAAATGAGCAGTTCTTC. The J gene is TRBJ2-1, the V gene TRBV5-1; TRBD2 aligns across 10 bases. There are 16 residues in the CDR3. V was clipped by 0 bases and J by 7 bases; unmatched bases: 7. Germline CDR1 is SGHRS and CDR2 is YFSETQ.

The J gene is TRBJ1-2, the V gene TRBV27; 8 nucleotides line up with TRBD1. Germline CDR1 and CDR2: MNHEY and SMNVEV (reference sequence). CDR3 size: 15 residues. The ends lost 0 bases at V and 2 bases at J; junction bases unmatched: 2. In DNA form, the CDR3 reads TGTGCCAGCAGTTTATCGACAGGGGTGAACTATGGCTACACCTTC. Its translation: CASSLSTGVNYGYTF.

The V gene is TRBV19, the J gene TRBJ2-3; 8 bases match TRBD2. Germline-derived CDR1 and CDR2 are LNHDA and SQIVND (reference sequence). Trimming took 0 bases from V and 2 from J; bases not matched to a gene: 4. This CDR3 has 16 residues. The CDR3 region has the DNA TGTGCCAGTAGTATAGAGGGCGGGGGGCCCACAGATACGCAGTATTTT. This sequence encodes CASSIEGGGPTDTQYF.

The chain uses TRBV6-1 and TRBJ2-1, with 8 positions matching TRBD1. Losses at the gene ends were 2 bases for V and 2 bases for J; bases not matched to a gene: 5. CDR1 MNHNS and CDR2 SASEGT come from the germline V gene. This CDR3 comprises 16 residues. CDR3 bases: TGTGCCAGCAGTGAATTTGGACAGGGCGCCTACAATGAGCAGTTCTTC. This encodes CASSEFGQGAYNEQFF.

The CDR3 sequence: CASIWGGETQYF. CDR3 coding DNA: TGTGCCAGCATATGGGGGGGGGAGACCCAGTACTTC. This chain uses TRBV2 with TRBJ2-5; 7 positions agree with TRBD2. The CDR3 has 12 amino acids. Germline assignment: CDR1 SNHLY and CDR2 FYNNEI. Trimming cost V 7 bases and J 5 bases; bases outside gene matches: 4.

The chain links TRBV5-1 to TRBJ1-4; TRBD1 matches at 9 bases. This CDR3 is 15 amino acids long. V lost 7 bases and J lost 11; bases outside the gene matches: 15. CDR1 SGHRS and CDR2 YFSETQ come from the germline V gene. DNA for the CDR3: TGCGCCAGCGGCATAGAGACAGGGGGTGTTGTGAAACTGTTTTTT. It specifies CASGIETGGVVKLFF.

This clone has a single count. The chain has TRBV7-9 and TRBJ2-3; 10 nucleotides match TRBD1. CDR1 is SEHNR and CDR2 is FQNEAQ in the germline V gene (reference sequence). With V trimmed by 3 bases and J by 2 bases, 2 bases remained unmatched. The CDR3 totals 15 residues. The CDR3 sequence: CASSFGTGATDTQYF. The CDR3 DNA follows: TGTGCCAGCAGCTTCGGGACAGGGGCCACAGATACGCAGTATTTT.

The chain joins TRBV4-2 to TRBJ1-1; tentative D call: TRBD1 (5 bases). Germline loops: CDR1 LGHNA, CDR2 YNFKEQ. The CDR3 contains 15 residues. The V and J ends lost 0 bases and 3 bases respectively, with 11 bases between them. The DNA of the CDR3 is TGTGCCAGCAGCCAAGATGCGGGACGGTACACTGAAGCTTTCTTT. It encodes CASSQDAGRYTEAFF.

The chain employs TRBV5-4 and TRBJ2-3; 14 bases map to TRBD2. The length of the CDR3 is 18 residues. In germline, CDR1 is SGHNT, CDR2 YYREEE (reference sequence). After removal of 3 bases from V and 1 base from J, the junction contained 7 bases not matched to a gene. The CDR3 DNA is TGTGCCAGCAGCTGGACTAGCGGGGGGTTTTGGGGCACAGATACGCAGTATTTT. It translates to CASSWTSGGFWGTDTQYF.

Written as DNA, the CDR3 is TGCGCCAGCAGCCAAGAGGTCCAGATTGAAGCTTTCTTT. The encoded protein is CASSQEVQIEAFF. The chain combines TRBV4-1 with TRBJ1-1, with no clear D. Germline V gene data show CDR1 as MGHRA and CDR2 as YSYEKL. The length of the CDR3 is 13 residues. Trimming left V 0 bases short and J 7 bases short, with 9 bases between.

This rearrangement joins TRBV10-2 to TRBJ2-1, with TRBD2 identical over 10 bases. The germline V gene has CDR1 WSHSY and CDR2 SAAADI. V gave up 4 bases and J gave up 3 bases; unmatched junction bases: 12. The CDR3 extends over 18 amino acids. CDR3 in DNA: TGCGCCAGCAGTGCTTTAGTGTCTAGCGGGGGTAGCTACAATGAGCAGTTCTTC. This codes for CASSALVSSGGSYNEQFF.

V and J are TRBV5-1 and TRBJ2-2; D unresolved. The V gene's germline CDR1 is SGHRS and CDR2 YFSETQ. V lost 2 bases and J 6 bases, leaving 11 bases between the germline ends. The CDR3 sequence is 14 residues long. CDR3 DNA: TGCGCCAGCAGCTTTACGACTCTAGCCGGGGAGCTGTTTTTT. Amino acid sequence: CASSFTTLAGELFF.

The chain uses TRBV7-2 and TRBJ1-1; TRBD1 is a possible D gene (5 bases). Germline V gene sequence: CDR1 SGHTA, CDR2 FQGNSA. The CDR3 consists of 11 residues. Trimming removed 5 bases at V and 8 bases at J, with 9 bases between. In DNA, the CDR3 is TGTGCCAGCAGCCCAGGGTACGAAGCTTTCTTT. It codes for CASSPGYEAFF.

This clone was counted between two and nine times. The gene calls are TRBV6-5 and TRBJ1-4; perhaps TRBD1 as D (5 bases). The CDR3 is made up of 15 amino acids. Trimming cost V 3 bases and J 2 bases, with 10 bases left between them. CDR1 is MNHEY, CDR2 SVGAGI, per germline. The CDR3 spells CASSYMGPTNEKLFF. CDR3 DNA: TGTGCCAGCAGTTATATGGGGCCGACTAATGAAAAACTGTTTTTT.

This clone was picked up a small number of times. This chain connects TRBV5-6 to TRBJ2-3; D might be TRBD2 (5 bases). This CDR3 region has 12 residues. Trimming removed 4 bases from V and 5 bases from J, with 8 bases in between. CDR1 and CDR2 (germline): SGHDT, YYEEEE. CDR3 nucleotide sequence: TGTGCCAGCAGCCCTGCGGGAGATACGCAGTATTTT. Its translation: CASSPAGDTQYF.

CDR3 amino acids: CASSGRTDSNQPQHF. In DNA form, the CDR3 reads TGTGCCAGCAGTGGACGGACAGATAGCAATCAGCCCCAGCATTTT. V and J are TRBV28 and TRBJ1-5; D perhaps matches TRBD1 (6 bases). Germline assignment: CDR1 MDHEN and CDR2 SYDVKM. The CDR3 runs 15 residues. The V gene lost 5 bases and the J gene lost 0 bases, with 11 bases spanning the gap.

The genes are TRBV10-3 and TRBJ2-1; 8 positions agree with TRBD1. Germline CDR1 is ENHRY and CDR2 is SYGVKD. The CDR3 length is 15 residues. The ends lost 5 bases at V and 2 bases at J; junction bases unmatched: 5. The chain's CDR3 is CAISLDREAYNEQFF. CDR3 bases: TGTGCCATCAGTTTGGACAGGGAAGCCTACAATGAGCAGTTCTTC.

V is TRBV5-8 and J is TRBJ1-4; 9 bases agree with TRBD1. After removal of 0 bases from V and 6 bases from J, the junction contained 3 bases not matched to a gene. Germline lookup yields CDR1 SGHTS and CDR2 YDEGEE. The CDR3 has 15 amino acids. The CDR3 region has the DNA TGTGCCAGCAGCTTGGACGGGACAGGGTATGAAAAACTGTTTTTT. This sequence encodes CASSLDGTGYEKLFF.

V and J are TRBV7-2 and TRBJ1-5; D is unclear. This CDR3 is built from 12 residues. Per germline, CDR1 SGHTA and CDR2 FQGNSA. V lost 5 bases and J 5 bases, leaving 7 bases between the germline ends. CDR3 residues: CASSATYQPQHF. The CDR3 DNA follows: TGTGCCAGCAGCGCTACGTATCAGCCCCAGCATTTT.